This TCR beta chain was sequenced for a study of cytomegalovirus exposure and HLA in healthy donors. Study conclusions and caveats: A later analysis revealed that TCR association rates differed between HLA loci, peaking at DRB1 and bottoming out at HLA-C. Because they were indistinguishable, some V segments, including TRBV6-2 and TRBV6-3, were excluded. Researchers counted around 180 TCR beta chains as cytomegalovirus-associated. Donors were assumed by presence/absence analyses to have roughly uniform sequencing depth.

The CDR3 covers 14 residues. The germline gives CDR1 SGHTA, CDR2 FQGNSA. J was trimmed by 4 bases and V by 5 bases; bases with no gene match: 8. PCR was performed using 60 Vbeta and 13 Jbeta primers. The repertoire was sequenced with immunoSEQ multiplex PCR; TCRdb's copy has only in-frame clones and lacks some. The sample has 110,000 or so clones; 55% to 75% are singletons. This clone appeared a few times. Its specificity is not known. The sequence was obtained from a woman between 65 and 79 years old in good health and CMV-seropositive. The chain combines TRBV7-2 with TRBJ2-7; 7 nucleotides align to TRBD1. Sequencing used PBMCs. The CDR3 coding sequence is TGTGCCAGCAGCAGGGGGCAGGGTCTATACGAGCAGTACTTC. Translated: CASSRGQGLYEQYF.